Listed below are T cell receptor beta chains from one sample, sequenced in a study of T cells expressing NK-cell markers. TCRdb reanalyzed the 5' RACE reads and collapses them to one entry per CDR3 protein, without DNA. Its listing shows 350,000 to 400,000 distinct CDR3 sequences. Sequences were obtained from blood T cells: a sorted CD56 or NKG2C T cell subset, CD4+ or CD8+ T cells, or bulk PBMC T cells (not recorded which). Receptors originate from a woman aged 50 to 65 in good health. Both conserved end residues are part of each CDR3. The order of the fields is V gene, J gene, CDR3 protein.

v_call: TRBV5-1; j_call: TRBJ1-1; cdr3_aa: CASSLTQGFEQAFF
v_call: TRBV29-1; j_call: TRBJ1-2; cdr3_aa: CSVEAGPNYGYTF
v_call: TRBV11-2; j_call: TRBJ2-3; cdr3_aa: CASSIWTSGDTDTQYF
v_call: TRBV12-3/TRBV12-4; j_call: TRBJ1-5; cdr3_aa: CASSLTGGNQPQHF
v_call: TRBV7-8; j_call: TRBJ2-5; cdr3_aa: CASSKGLAGGLVGETQYF
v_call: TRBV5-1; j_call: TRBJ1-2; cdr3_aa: CASSPSQSVRYGYTF
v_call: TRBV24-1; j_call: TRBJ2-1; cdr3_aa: CATSEVSGRAVEQFF
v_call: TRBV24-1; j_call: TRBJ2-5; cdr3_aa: CATSDPGLAGTETQYF
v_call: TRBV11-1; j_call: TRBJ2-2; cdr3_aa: CASNPGLDRGELTRELFF
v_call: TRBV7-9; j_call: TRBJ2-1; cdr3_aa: CASSPLPGLTGGEQFF
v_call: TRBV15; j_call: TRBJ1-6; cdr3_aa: CATSRDRGMGSPLHF
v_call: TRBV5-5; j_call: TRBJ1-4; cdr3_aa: CASQPYRDSSEKLFF
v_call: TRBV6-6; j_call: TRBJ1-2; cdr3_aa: CAIGGRFYGYTF
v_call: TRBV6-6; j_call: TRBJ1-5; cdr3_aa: CASSYLGTGGNQPQHF
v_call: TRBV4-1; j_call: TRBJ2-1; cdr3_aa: CASRYLAGPIGQFF
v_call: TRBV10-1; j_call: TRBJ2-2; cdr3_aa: CASRSATTGELFF
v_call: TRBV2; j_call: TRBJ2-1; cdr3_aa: CAKETGTGYNEQFF
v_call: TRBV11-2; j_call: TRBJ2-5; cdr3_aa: CASSHRTGEGSQETQYF
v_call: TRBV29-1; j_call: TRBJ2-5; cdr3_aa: CSVIRRLAGRRETQYF
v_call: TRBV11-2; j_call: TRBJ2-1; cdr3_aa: CASSKGGLTAGGLDEQFF
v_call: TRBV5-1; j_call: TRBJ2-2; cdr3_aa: CASSLEGGTGELFF
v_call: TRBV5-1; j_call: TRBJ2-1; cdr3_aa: CASSPGGLAGVNEQFF
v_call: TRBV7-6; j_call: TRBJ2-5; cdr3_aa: CASSLFALTSAQETQYF
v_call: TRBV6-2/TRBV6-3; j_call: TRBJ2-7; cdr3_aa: CASSYAGGYYEQYF
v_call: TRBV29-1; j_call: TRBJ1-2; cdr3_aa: CSVEIRDWYGYTF
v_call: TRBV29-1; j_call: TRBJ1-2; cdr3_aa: CSVGKSPGRWDDGYTF
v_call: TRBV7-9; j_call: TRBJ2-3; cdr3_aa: CASSSQQGRNTDTQYF
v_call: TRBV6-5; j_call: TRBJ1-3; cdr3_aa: CASSLGTDIRNTIYF
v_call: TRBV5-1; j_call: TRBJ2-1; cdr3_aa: CASSLVRVEAGEQFF
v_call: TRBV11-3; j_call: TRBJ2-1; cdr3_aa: CASSLLGSYNNEQFF
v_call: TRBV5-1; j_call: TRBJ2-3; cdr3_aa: CASSSPPGQGAITDTQYF
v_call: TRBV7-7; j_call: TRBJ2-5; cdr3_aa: CASSVSGSRETQYF
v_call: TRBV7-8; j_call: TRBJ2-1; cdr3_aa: CASSLNPSEQFF
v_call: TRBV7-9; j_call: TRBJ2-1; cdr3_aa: CASSPGQGTSLF
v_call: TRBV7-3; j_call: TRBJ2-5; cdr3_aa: CASSLFTPVGTLQETQYF